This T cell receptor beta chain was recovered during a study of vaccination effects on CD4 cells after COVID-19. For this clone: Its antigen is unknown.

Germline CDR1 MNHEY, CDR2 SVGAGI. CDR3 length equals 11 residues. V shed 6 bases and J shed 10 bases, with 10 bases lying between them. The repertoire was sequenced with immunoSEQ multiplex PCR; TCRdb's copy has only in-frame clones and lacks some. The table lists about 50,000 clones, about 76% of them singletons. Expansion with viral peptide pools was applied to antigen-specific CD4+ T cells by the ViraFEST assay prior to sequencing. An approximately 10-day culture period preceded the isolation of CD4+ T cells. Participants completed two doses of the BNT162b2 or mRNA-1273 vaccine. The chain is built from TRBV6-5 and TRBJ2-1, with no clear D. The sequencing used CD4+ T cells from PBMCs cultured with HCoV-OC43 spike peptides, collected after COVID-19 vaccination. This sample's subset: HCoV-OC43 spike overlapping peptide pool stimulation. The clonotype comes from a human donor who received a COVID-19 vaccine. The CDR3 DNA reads TGTGCCAGCAGCTGGCAGATGGAGCAGTTCTTC. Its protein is CASSWQMEQFF.